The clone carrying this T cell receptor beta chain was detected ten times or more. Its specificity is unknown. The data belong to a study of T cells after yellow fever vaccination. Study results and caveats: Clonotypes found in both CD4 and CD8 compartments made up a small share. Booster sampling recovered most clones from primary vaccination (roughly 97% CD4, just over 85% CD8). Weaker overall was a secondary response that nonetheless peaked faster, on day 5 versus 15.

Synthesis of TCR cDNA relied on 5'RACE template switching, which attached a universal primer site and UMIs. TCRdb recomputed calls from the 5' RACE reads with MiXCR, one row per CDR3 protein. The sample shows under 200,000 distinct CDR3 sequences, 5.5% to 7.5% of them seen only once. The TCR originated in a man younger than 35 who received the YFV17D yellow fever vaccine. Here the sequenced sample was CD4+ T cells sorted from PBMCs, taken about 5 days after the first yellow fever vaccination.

CDR3 amino acids: CASSLGLDITPQYF. CDR3 bases: TGTGCCAGCAGTCTCGGTTTAGACATCACCCCTCAGTACTTC. The chain joins TRBV12-3 or TRBV12-4 to TRBJ2-4, with unresolved D. The V and J ends lost 5 bases and 12 bases respectively, with 20 bases between them. This CDR3 region has 14 residues.